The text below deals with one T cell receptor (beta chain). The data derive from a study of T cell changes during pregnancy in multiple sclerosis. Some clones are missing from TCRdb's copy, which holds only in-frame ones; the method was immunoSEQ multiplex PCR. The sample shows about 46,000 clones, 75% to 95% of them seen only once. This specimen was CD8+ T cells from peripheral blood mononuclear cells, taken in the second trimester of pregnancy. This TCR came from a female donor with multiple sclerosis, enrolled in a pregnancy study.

The CDR3 loop reads CASSSPATSGGGHEQYF. DNA for the CDR3: TGTGCCAGCAGCTCCCCAGCGACTAGCGGGGGGGGCCACGAGCAGTACTTC. The chain joins TRBV7-2 to TRBJ2-7; 14 bases are shared with TRBD2. The J segment lost 5 bases and the V segment lost 4 bases, leaving 10 bases of the junction unmatched. The CDR3 runs to 17 residues. Germline CDR1 and CDR2: SGHTA and FQGNSA.